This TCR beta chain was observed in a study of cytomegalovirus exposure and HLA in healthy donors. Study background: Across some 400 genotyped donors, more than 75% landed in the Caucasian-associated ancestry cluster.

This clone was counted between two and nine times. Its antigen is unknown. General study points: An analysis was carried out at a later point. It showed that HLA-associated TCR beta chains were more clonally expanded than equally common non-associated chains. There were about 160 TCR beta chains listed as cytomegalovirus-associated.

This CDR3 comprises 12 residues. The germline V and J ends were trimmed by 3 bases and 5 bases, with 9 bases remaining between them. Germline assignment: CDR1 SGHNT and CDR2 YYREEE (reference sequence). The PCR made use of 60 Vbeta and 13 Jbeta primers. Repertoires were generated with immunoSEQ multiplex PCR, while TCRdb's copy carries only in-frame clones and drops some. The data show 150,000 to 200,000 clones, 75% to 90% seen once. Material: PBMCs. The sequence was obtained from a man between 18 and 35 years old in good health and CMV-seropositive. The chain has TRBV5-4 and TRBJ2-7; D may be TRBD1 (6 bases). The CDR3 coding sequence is TGTGCCAGCAGCTCCGGGACAAACGAGCAGTACTTC. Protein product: CASSSGTNEQYF.